This is a list of T cell receptor beta chains from one sample in a study of response to subunit inactivated influenza vaccine. TCRdb itself ran the RT-PCR reads through MiXCR, one entry per CDR3 protein. The table includes roughly 790,000 distinct CDR3 sequences, about 20% detected once. The material was PBMCs from blood, obtained approximately 5 days after vaccination. These receptors were taken from a middle-aged man who received an inactivated influenza vaccine. Both conserved end residues are part of each CDR3. D genes are given only for firm matches. Clone size, where shown, is once, few, many, or a class for clones that have expanded.

size	J	V	D	CDR3	DNA
many	TRBJ2-7	TRBV29-1	-	CSVVGTYEQYF	TGCAGCGTTGTCGGGACCTACGAGCAGTACTTC
once	TRBJ1-1	TRBV29-1	-	CSFEEGLNTEAFF	TGCAGCTTTGAAGAGGGTTTGAACACTGAAGCTTTCTTT
-	TRBJ2-1	TRBV14	-	CASSVIGGVSSYNEQFF	TGTGCCAGCAGTGTGATCGGCGGGGTGAGCTCCTACAATGAGCAGTTCTTC
once	TRBJ2-3	TRBV7-6	TRBD1	CASSLGGQGVGDTQYF	TGTGCCAGCAGCTTAGGGGGACAGGGGGTTGGAGATACGCAGTATTTT
-	TRBJ2-2	TRBV28	TRBD1	CASSFRQGYTGELFF	TGTGCCAGCAGTTTTAGACAGGGGTACACCGGGGAGCTGTTTTTT
few	TRBJ2-7	TRBV12-3/TRBV12-4	-	CASSPPTWTGLYEQYF	TGTGCCAGCAGTCCGCCGACTTGGACGGGATTATACGAGCAGTACTTC
-	TRBJ1-2	TRBV7-2	-	CASSPRGLPAGYTF	TGTGCCAGCAGCCCGCGCGGACTGCCCGCTGGCTACACCTTC
-	TRBJ2-2	TRBV5-1	TRBD1	CASSLVGTVNTGELFF	TGCGCCAGCAGCTTGGTTGGGACAGTTAACACCGGGGAGCTGTTTTTT
-	TRBJ2-3	TRBV15	TRBD2	CATSELAGGRYSTDTQYF	TGTGCCACCAGCGAACTAGCGGGAGGGAGATATAGCACAGATACGCAGTATTTT
few	TRBJ2-3	TRBV27	-	CASSLLAGVGTDTQYF	TGTGCCAGCAGTTTGTTAGCCGGGGTGGGCACAGATACGCAGTATTTT
few	TRBJ1-4	TRBV10-3	TRBD1	CAISEPGQSEILFF	TGTGCCATCAGTGAGCCGGGACAGTCGGAGATACTGTTTTTT
few	TRBJ2-5	TRBV15	-	CATSRGGGVGETQYF	TGTGCCACCAGCAGAGGTGGGGGCGTCGGGGAGACCCAGTACTTC
-	TRBJ2-1	TRBV4-1	TRBD2	CASSPTSTVLNEQFF	TGCGCCAGCAGCCCGACTAGCACAGTTTTGAATGAGCAGTTCTTC
few	TRBJ2-7	TRBV4-1	-	CASSQDLDYEQYF	TGCGCCAGCAGCCAAGATTTGGACTACGAGCAGTACTTC
few	TRBJ2-5	TRBV12-3/TRBV12-4	-	CASQRLAVPETQYF	TGTGCCAGCCAACGATTGGCAGTTCCAGAGACCCAGTACTTC
few	TRBJ2-1	TRBV18	TRBD2	CASSPLWREGHYEQFF	TGTGCCAGCTCACCACTTTGGCGGGAGGGTCACTATGAGCAGTTCTTC
few	TRBJ2-1	TRBV29-1	TRBD1	CSAGTGGDEQFF	TGCAGCGCCGGGACAGGGGGCGATGAGCAGTTCTTC
many	TRBJ1-5	TRBV18	-	CASSPRHGGNQPQHF	TGTGCCAGCTCACCTCGACATGGGGGCAATCAGCCCCAGCATTTT
-	TRBJ2-3	TRBV28	TRBD2	CASSFALSGTFTDTQYF	TGTGCCAGCAGTTTTGCCCTTAGCGGGACTTTCACAGATACGCAGTATTTT
-	TRBJ2-5	TRBV25-1	-	CASQPHGMEETQYF	TGTGCCAGCCAACCCCACGGGATGGAAGAGACCCAGTACTTC
many	TRBJ1-5	TRBV20-1	TRBD1	CSARDIATGSSQPQHF	TGCAGTGCTAGAGACATTGCGACAGGGAGTAGTCAGCCCCAGCATTTT
-	TRBJ2-1	TRBV5-6	TRBD2	CASSLAGGLLNNEQFF	TGTGCCAGCAGCTTGGCGGGGGGACTACTCAACAATGAGCAGTTCTTC
-	TRBJ2-5	TRBV5-1	-	CASSSGEARGTQYF	TGCGCCAGCAGCTCCGGAGAAGCCCGAGGGACCCAGTACTTC
few	TRBJ1-2	TRBV29-1	-	CSVASYGYTF	TGCAGCGTTGCCAGCTATGGCTACACCTTC
-	TRBJ2-1	TRBV28	TRBD2	CASSFILAGGPSPRDEQFF	TGTGCCAGCAGTTTCATCCTAGCGGGAGGGCCATCCCCGAGGGATGAGCAGTTCTTC
once	TRBJ2-2	TRBV20-1	TRBD2	CSARDSGSVTGELFF	TGCAGTGCTAGAGATAGCGGGAGTGTAACCGGGGAGCTGTTTTTT
-	TRBJ2-7	TRBV11-2	-	CASSPVPPLYEQYF	TGTGCCAGCAGCCCCGTGCCGCCCCTCTACGAGCAGTACTTC
once	TRBJ2-5	TRBV30	-	CAWSRRDKSTQYF	TGTGCCTGGAGTCGGCGAGACAAGTCGACCCAGTACTTC
few	TRBJ2-2	TRBV20-1	-	CSATRTIPNTGELFF	TGCAGTGCTACCCGTACGATCCCGAACACCGGGGAGCTGTTTTTT
few	TRBJ2-5	TRBV7-7	-	CASSSSLSETQYF	TGTGCTAGCAGCTCGTCCCTTTCGGAGACCCAGTACTTC
-	TRBJ1-2	TRBV20-1	-	CSARGTGLGYTF	TGCAGTGCTAGGGGAACAGGGCTGGGCTACACCTTC
-	TRBJ2-5	TRBV20-1	-	CSAIEQGSLETQYF	TGCAGTGCTATAGAACAGGGTTCTCTAGAGACCCAGTACTTC
-	TRBJ2-3	TRBV4-3	-	CASSQDPPGSFPDTQYF	TGCGCCAGCAGCCAAGATCCCCCAGGGAGTTTCCCAGATACGCAGTATTTT
few	TRBJ2-1	TRBV12-3/TRBV12-4	-	CASSQRTLHPYNEQFF	TGTGCCAGCAGCCAACGGACACTTCATCCCTACAATGAGCAGTTCTTC
-	TRBJ1-2	TRBV7-2	-	CASSLTTADYGYTF	TGTGCCAGCAGCTTAACCACGGCGGACTATGGCTACACCTTC
few	TRBJ2-1	TRBV15	TRBD2	CATRGGSSYNEQFF	TGTGCCACCAGGGGCGGGAGCTCCTACAATGAGCAGTTCTTC
few	TRBJ2-1	TRBV4-1	-	CASSQGLMSSYNEQFF	TGCGCCAGCAGCCAAGGACTGATGAGCTCCTACAATGAGCAGTTCTTC
few	TRBJ2-7	TRBV6-2/TRBV6-3	TRBD1	CASSYPGTVSYEQYF	TGTGCCAGCAGTTACCCCGGGACAGTCTCCTACGAGCAGTACTTC
-	TRBJ2-4	TRBV5-1	TRBD1	CASSTGGSKNIQYF	TGCGCCAGCAGTACAGGGGGGTCCAAAAACATTCAGTACTTC
-	TRBJ2-1	TRBV7-9	TRBD1	CASSFLGQGYNEQFF	TGTGCCAGCAGCTTCCTCGGACAGGGCTACAATGAGCAGTTCTTC
-	TRBJ2-2	TRBV20-1	-	CSAPRANTGELFF	TGCAGTGCCCCGCGAGCGAACACCGGGGAGCTGTTTTTT
-	TRBJ2-3	TRBV12-3/TRBV12-4	TRBD2	CASSPTQVAGDTQYF	TGTGCCAGCAGTCCGACGCAGGTAGCGGGGGATACGCAGTATTTT
few	TRBJ2-3	TRBV5-1	-	CASNGGASTDTQYF	TGCGCCAGCAATGGAGGGGCTAGCACAGATACGCAGTATTTT
-	TRBJ2-7	TRBV27	TRBD1	CASSLTPGTGSYEQYF	TGTGCCAGCAGTTTAACCCCCGGGACAGGGTCCTACGAGCAGTACTTC
-	TRBJ2-1	TRBV29-1	TRBD2	CSVGGTSGILYEQFF	TGCAGCGTTGGAGGGACTAGCGGGATTCTCTATGAGCAGTTCTTC
few	TRBJ2-7	TRBV6-2/TRBV6-3	TRBD1	CASRLRGRGSYEQYF	TGTGCCAGCAGACTCAGGGGGCGCGGATCCTACGAGCAGTACTTC
-	TRBJ2-2	TRBV6-5	-	CASSYANPGTGELFF	TGTGCCAGCAGTTACGCCAACCCCGGGACCGGGGAGCTGTTTTTT
few	TRBJ2-2	TRBV5-4	TRBD1	CASSPDRAAGELFF	TGTGCCAGCAGCCCTGACAGGGCGGCCGGGGAGCTGTTTTTT
many	TRBJ1-4	TRBV5-5	TRBD1	CASSSQGAPTNEKLFF	TGTGCCAGCAGCTCGCAGGGGGCACCAACTAATGAAAAACTGTTTTTT
-	TRBJ2-5	TRBV7-2	TRBD2	CASNTAGTSGGKTQYF	TGTGCCAGCAACACTGCCGGGACTAGCGGGGGAAAGACCCAGTACTTC
many	TRBJ2-1	TRBV12-3/TRBV12-4	-	CASSPGGLNEQFF	TGTGCCAGCAGCCCCGGGGGCCTCAATGAGCAGTTCTTC
-	TRBJ2-7	TRBV18	TRBD1	CASSSDRVKYYEQYF	TGTGCCAGCTCATCGGACAGGGTCAAATACTACGAGCAGTACTTC
few	TRBJ2-3	TRBV28	-	CASSVGLKVKWTSTDTQYF	TGTGCCAGCAGTGTAGGACTTAAGGTCAAATGGACTAGCACAGATACGCAGTATTTT
-	TRBJ2-5	TRBV11-2	-	CASSSGATSSQETQYF	TGTGCCAGCAGCAGCGGAGCCACGTCTAGCCAAGAGACCCAGTACTTC
few	TRBJ2-3	TRBV24-1	-	CATSAGIGDSTDTQYF	TGTGCCACCAGCGCTGGGATAGGGGATAGCACAGATACGCAGTATTTT
-	TRBJ2-3	TRBV20-1	TRBD2	CSALTMVGSTSGEGDTQYF	TGCAGTGCTCTAACGATGGTGGGGTCGACTAGCGGGGAGGGAGATACGCAGTATTTT
few	TRBJ2-6	TRBV5-1	-	CASSPRTTNNVLTF	TGCGCCAGCAGCCCAAGGACGACGAACAACGTCCTGACTTTC
many	TRBJ2-3	TRBV7-2	-	CASSSKFTDTQYF	TGTGCCAGCAGCTCAAAGTTCACAGATACGCAGTATTTT